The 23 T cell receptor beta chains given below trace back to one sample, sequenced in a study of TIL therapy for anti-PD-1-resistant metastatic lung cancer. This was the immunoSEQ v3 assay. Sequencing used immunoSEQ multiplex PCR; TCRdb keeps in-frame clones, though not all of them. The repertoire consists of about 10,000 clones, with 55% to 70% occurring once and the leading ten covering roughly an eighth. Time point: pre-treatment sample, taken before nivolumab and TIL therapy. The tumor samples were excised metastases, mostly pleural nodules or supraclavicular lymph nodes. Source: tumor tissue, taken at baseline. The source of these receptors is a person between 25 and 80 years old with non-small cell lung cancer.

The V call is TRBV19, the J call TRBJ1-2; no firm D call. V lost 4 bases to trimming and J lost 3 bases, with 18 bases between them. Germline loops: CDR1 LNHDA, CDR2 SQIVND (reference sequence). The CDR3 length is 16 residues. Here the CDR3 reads CASSTTSSDGYYGYTF. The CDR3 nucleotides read TGTGCCAGTAGTACTACTAGCTCGGACGGGTACTATGGCTACACCTTC.

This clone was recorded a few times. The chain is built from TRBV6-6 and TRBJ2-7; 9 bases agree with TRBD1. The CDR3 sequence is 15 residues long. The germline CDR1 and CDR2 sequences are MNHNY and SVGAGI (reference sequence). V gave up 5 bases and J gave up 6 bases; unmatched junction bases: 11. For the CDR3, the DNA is TGTGCCAGCAGTGATACCGGGACAGGGCATGTCGAGCAGTACTTC. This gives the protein CASSDTGTGHVEQYF.

The chain's CDR3 is CASRGVVYNEQFF. DNA for the CDR3: TGTGCCAGCCGGGGGGTCGTATACAATGAGCAGTTCTTC. This chain joins TRBV19 and TRBJ2-1, with TRBD2 matching 7 bases. The CDR3 loop spans 13 amino acids. The ends lost 9 bases at V and 4 bases at J; junction bases unmatched: 6. Germline V gives CDR1 LNHDA, CDR2 SQIVND (reference sequence).

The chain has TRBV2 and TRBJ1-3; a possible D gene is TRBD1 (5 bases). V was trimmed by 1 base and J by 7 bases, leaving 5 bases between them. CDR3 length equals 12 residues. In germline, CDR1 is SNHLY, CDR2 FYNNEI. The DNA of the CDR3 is TGTGCCAGCAGTGAAGGGGGGAACACCATATATTTT. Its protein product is CASSEGGNTIYF.

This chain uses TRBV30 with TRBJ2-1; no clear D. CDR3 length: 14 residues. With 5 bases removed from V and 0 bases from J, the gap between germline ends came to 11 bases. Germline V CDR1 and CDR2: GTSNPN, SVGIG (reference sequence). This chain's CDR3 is CAWGGASSYNEQFF. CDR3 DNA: TGTGCCTGGGGCGGAGCCAGCTCCTACAATGAGCAGTTCTTC.

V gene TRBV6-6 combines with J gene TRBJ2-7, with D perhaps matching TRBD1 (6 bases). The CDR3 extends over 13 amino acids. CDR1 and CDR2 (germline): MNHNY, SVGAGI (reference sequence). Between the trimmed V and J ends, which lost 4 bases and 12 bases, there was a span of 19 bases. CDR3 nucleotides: TGTGCCAGCAGTTCCTCAAACTCAGGGGTTCTGTACTTC. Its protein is CASSSSNSGVLYF.

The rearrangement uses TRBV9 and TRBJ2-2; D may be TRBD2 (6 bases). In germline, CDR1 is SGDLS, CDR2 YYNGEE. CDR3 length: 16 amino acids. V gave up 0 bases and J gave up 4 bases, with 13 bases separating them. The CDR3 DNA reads TGTGCCAGCAGCGTAGGCGCAGGGAGGTTCACCGGGGAGCTGTTTTTT. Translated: CASSVGAGRFTGELFF.

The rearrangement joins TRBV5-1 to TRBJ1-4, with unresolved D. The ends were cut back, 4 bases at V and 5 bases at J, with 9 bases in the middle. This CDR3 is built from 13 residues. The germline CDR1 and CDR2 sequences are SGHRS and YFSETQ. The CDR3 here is CASSTGPNEKLFF. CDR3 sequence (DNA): TGCGCCAGCAGCACCGGACCGAATGAAAAACTGTTTTTT. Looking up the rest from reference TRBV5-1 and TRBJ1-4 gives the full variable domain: KAGVTQTPRYLIKTRGQQVTLSCSPISGHRSVSWYQQTPGQGLQFLFEYFSETQRNKGNFPGRFSGRQFSNSRSEMNVSTLELGDSALYLCASSTGPNEKLFFGSGTQLSVL.

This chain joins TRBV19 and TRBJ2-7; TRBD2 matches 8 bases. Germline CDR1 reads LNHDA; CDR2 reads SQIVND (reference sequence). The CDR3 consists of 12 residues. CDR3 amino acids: CASGGYGYEQYF. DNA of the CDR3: TGTGCTTCGGGGGGGTATGGCTACGAGCAGTACTTC.

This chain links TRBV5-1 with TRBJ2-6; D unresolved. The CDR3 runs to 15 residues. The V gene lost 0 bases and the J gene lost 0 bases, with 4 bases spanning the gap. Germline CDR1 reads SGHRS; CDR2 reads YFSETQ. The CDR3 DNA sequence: TGCGCCAGCAGCTTGGGGAGCTCTGGGGCCAACGTCCTGACTTTC. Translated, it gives CASSLGSSGANVLTF.

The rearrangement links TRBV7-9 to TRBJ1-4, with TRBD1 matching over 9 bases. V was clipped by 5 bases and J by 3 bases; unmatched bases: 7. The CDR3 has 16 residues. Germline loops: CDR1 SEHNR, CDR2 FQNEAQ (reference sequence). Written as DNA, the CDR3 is TGTGCCAGCAGCAAACGGACAGGGGCTTCTAATGAAAAACTGTTTTTT. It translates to CASSKRTGASNEKLFF.

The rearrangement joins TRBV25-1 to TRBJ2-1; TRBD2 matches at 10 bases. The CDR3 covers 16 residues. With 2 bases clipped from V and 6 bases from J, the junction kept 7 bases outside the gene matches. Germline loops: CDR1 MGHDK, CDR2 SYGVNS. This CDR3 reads CASSESGLAGANEQFF. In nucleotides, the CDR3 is TGTGCCAGCAGTGAAAGCGGTCTAGCGGGAGCCAATGAGCAGTTCTTC.

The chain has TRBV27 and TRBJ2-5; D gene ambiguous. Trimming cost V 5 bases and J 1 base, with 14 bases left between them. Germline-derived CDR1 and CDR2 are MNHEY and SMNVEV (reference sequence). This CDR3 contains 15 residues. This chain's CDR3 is CASSPRRPTQETQYF. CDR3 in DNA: TGTGCCAGCAGTCCCCGACGGCCGACCCAAGAGACCCAGTACTTC.

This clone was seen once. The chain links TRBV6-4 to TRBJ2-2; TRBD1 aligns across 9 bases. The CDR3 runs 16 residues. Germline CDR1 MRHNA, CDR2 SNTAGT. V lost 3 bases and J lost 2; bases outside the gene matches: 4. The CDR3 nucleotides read TGTGCCAGCAGTGAGTCGGGACAGGGCAACACCGGGGAGCTGTTTTTT. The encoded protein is CASSESGQGNTGELFF.

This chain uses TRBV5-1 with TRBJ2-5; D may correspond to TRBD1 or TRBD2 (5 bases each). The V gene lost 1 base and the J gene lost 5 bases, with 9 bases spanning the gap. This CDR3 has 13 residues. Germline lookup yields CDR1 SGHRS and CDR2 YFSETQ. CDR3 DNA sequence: TGCGCCAGCAGCTTGCAGGGAGAGGAGACCCAGTACTTC. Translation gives CASSLQGEETQYF.

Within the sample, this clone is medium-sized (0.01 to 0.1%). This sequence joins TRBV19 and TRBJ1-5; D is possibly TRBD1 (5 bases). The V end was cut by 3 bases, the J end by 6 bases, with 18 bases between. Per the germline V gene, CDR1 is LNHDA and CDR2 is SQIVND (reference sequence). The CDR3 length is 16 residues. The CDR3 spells CASSILLGGGGQPQHF. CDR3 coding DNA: TGTGCCAGTAGTATTCTTCTCGGGGGGGGAGGTCAGCCCCAGCATTTT.

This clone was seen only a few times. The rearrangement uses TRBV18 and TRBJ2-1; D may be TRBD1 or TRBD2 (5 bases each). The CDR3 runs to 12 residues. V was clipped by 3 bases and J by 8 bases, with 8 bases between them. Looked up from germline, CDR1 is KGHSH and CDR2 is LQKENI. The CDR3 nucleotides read TGTGCCAGCTCACCCTTGGGGGATGAGCAGTTCTTC. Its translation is CASSPLGDEQFF.

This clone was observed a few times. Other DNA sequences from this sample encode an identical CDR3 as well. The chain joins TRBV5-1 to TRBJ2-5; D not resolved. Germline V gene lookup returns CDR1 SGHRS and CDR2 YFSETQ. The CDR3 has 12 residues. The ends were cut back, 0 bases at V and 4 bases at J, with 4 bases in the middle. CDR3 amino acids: CASSLELETQYF. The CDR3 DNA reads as TGCGCCAGCAGCTTGGAGTTAGAGACCCAGTACTTC.

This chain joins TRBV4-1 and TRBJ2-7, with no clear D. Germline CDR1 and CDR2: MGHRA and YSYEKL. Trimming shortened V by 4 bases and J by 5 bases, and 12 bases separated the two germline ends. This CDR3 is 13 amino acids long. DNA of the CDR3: TGCGCCAGCAGCCTTGCCGCGAGAGACGAGCAGTACTTC. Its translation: CASSLAARDEQYF.

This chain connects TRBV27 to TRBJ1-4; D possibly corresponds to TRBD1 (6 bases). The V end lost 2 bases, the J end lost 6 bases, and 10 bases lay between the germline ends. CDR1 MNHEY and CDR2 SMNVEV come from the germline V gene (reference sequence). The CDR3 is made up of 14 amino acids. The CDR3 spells CASSLGGTYEKLFF. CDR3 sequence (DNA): TGTGCCAGCAGTTTAGGTGGGACATATGAAAAACTGTTTTTT. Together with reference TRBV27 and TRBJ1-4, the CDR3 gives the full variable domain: EAQVTQNPRYLITVTGKKLTVTCSQNMNHEYMSWYRQDPGLGLRQIYYSMNVEVTDKGDVPEGYKVSRKEKRNFPLILESPSPNQTSLYFCASSLGGTYEKLFFGSGTQLSVL.

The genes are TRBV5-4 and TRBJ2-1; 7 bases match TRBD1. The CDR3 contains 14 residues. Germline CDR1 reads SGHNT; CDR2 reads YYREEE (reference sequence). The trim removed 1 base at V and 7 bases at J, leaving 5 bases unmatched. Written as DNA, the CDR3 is TGTGCCAGCAGCTTGACAGGGGTGGGGAATGAGCAGTTCTTC. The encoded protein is CASSLTGVGNEQFF.

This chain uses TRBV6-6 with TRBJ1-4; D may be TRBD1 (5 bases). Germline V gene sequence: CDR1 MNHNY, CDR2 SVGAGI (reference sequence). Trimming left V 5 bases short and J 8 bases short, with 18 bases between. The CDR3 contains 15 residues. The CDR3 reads CASSDPGRQMEKLFF. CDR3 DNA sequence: TGTGCCAGCAGTGACCCCGGGAGACAGATGGAAAAACTGTTTTTT.

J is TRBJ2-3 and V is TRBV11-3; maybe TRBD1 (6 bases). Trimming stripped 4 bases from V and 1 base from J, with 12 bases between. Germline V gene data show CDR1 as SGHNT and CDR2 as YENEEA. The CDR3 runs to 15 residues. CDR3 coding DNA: TGTGCCAGCAGCTCAAAGGGGGTCGGCACAGATACGCAGTATTTT. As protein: CASSSKGVGTDTQYF.